These 32 T cell receptor beta chains came from one sample sequenced in a study of OX40 agonist ivuxolimab in advanced cancers. Sequencing used immunoSEQ multiplex PCR; TCRdb keeps in-frame clones, though not all of them. The sample gives some 50,000 clones, approximately 82% of which show up once; 3% to 4% is in the top ten. The sample in question was CD4+ or CD8+ T cells sorted from blood, obtained in a trial of the OX40 agonist ivuxolimab. The source of these receptors is an adult with an advanced solid tumor such as melanoma, head and neck, liver or kidney cancer.

J is TRBJ2-3 and V is TRBV19; a possible D gene is TRBD2 (6 bases). Deletions cut 8 bases from V and 6 bases from J, with 15 bases between. Germline assignment: CDR1 LNHDA and CDR2 SQIVND (reference sequence). The CDR3 sequence is 13 residues long. The CDR3 reads CASRRARVDTQYF. For the CDR3, the DNA is TGTGCCAGTCGGAGGGCGAGGGTGGATACGCAGTATTTT.

This rearrangement joins TRBV19 to TRBJ1-1; 7 nucleotides match TRBD1. The CDR3 totals 13 residues. After removal of 6 bases from V and 6 bases from J, the junction contained 7 bases not matched to a gene. CDR1 is LNHDA and CDR2 is SQIVND in the germline V gene (reference sequence). CDR3 loop: CASRPQGFPEAFF. Written as DNA, the CDR3 is TGTGCCAGTAGACCACAGGGGTTCCCTGAAGCTTTCTTT.

Concerning this clone itself: The junction departs from the called germline gene at one end, perhaps through a read error. The J gene is TRBJ2-3, the V gene TRBV7-7; 11 nucleotides agree with TRBD2. The germline V gene encodes CDR1 SSHAT and CDR2 FNYEAQ (reference sequence). The length of the CDR3 is 15 residues. The CDR3 sequence is CASSLAGGAADTQYF. DNA of the CDR3: TGTGCTAGCAGCTTAGCGGGGGGGGCCGCAGATACGCAGTATTTT.

V and J are TRBV5-4 and TRBJ2-3, with 7 bases fitting TRBD1. Trimming at V came to 4 bases and at J to 8 bases, leaving 7 bases not matched to a gene. The germline V gene has CDR1 SGHNT and CDR2 YYREEE (reference sequence). This CDR3 has 13 residues. CDR3 sequence reads: CASSLDRVGTQYF. CDR3 sequence (DNA): TGTGCCAGCAGCCTCGACAGGGTGGGTACGCAGTATTTT. The full variable domain, rest sourced from reference TRBV5-4 and TRBJ2-3, is ETGVTQSPTHLIKTRGQQVTLRCSSQSGHNTVSWYQQALGQGPQFIFQYYREEENGRGNFPPRFSGLQFPNYSSELNVNALELDDSALYLCASSLDRVGTQYFGPGTRLTVL.

This chain joins TRBV5-4 and TRBJ2-1; the D call may be TRBD1 or TRBD2 (6 bases each). The CDR3 contains 13 residues. Per germline, CDR1 SGHNT and CDR2 YYREEE (reference sequence). V was cut by 0 bases and J by 9 bases, with 10 bases left in between. CDR3 region: CASSLGGASEQFF. In DNA form, the CDR3 reads TGTGCCAGCAGCTTGGGGGGGGCGAGTGAGCAGTTCTTC.

This chain joins TRBV5-1 and TRBJ1-6, with D possibly being TRBD1 (5 bases). The germline V gene encodes CDR1 SGHRS and CDR2 YFSETQ. V lost 4 bases to trimming and J lost 6 bases, with 11 bases between them. There are 14 residues in the CDR3. CDR3 residues: CASSQDSGNSPLHF. The CDR3 bases are TGCGCCAGCAGCCAAGACAGCGGTAATTCACCCCTCCACTTT.

The chain recombines TRBV29-1 with TRBJ1-2; no clear D gene. In germline, CDR1 is SQVTM, CDR2 ANQGSEA. V was clipped by 3 bases and J by 8 bases, with 13 bases between them. The CDR3 spans 12 residues. The DNA of the CDR3 is TGCAGCGTTGATCTGGGGTTGAGCGGCTACACCTTC. Translating gives CSVDLGLSGYTF.

In nucleotides, the CDR3 is TGTGCCAGCAGCTCTAACACCGGGGAGCTGTTTTTT. This gives the protein CASSSNTGELFF. The genes are TRBV5-6 and TRBJ2-2; D not resolved. The CDR3 loop spans 12 amino acids. Germline V CDR1 and CDR2: SGHDT, YYEEEE. Trimming removed 3 bases at V and 2 bases at J, with 2 bases between. Using reference TRBV5-6 and TRBJ2-2 for the parts outside the CDR3, the full variable domain is DAGVTQSPTHLIKTRGQQVTLRCSPKSGHDTVSWYQQALGQGPQFIFQYYEEEERQRGNFPDRFSGHQFPNYSSELNVNALLLGDSALYLCASSSNTGELFFGEGSRLTVL.

The rearrangement joins TRBV9 to TRBJ1-1; no definite D call. This CDR3 is built from 13 residues. Germline CDR1 and CDR2: SGDLS and YYNGEE. V lost 0 bases and J 3 bases, leaving 6 bases between the germline ends. CDR3 coding DNA: TGTGCCAGCAGCGTAGTCTCGGACACTGAAGCTTTCTTT. Translated, it gives CASSVVSDTEAFF.

This clone was detected once. This chain links TRBV2 with TRBJ2-6; no reliable D call. In germline, CDR1 is SNHLY, CDR2 FYNNEI. There are 14 residues in the CDR3. The V and J ends lost 5 bases and 2 bases respectively, with 7 bases between them. CDR3 protein: CASSPSPGANVLTF. For the CDR3, the DNA is TGTGCCAGCAGTCCCTCACCTGGGGCCAACGTCCTGACTTTC.

The rearrangement uses TRBV30 and TRBJ1-2, with D tentatively TRBD1 (5 bases). Trimming took off 4 bases at V and 6 bases at J, with 21 bases between the two ends. Germline CDR1 GTSNPN, CDR2 SVGIG (reference sequence). CDR3 length: 15 residues. The CDR3 spells CAWKSSDQGADGYTF. The CDR3 DNA follows: TGTGCCTGGAAGAGTTCGGACCAGGGAGCAGATGGCTACACCTTC. The whole variable domain, filled in from reference TRBV30 and TRBJ1-2, reads SQTIHQWPATLVQPVGSPLSLECTVEGTSNPNLYWYRQAAGRGLQLLFYSVGIGQISSEVPQNLSASRPQDRQFILSSKKLLLSDSGFYLCAWKSSDQGADGYTFGSGTRLTVV.

This chain connects TRBV6-5 to TRBJ1-2; D not certain. CDR1 is MNHEY, CDR2 SVGAGI, per germline. The CDR3 covers 13 residues. Trimming removed 9 bases from V and 4 bases from J, with 15 bases in between. In DNA form, the CDR3 reads TGTGCCAGTTACGGAGGGCACTTCTATGGCTACACCTTC. Protein product: CASYGGHFYGYTF.

The chain uses TRBV27 and TRBJ1-1; the D is unclear. Per the germline V gene, CDR1 is MNHEY and CDR2 is SMNVEV (reference sequence). V was cut by 8 bases and J by 1 base, with 5 bases left in between. CDR3 size: 11 residues. As DNA, the CDR3 is TGTGCCAGCTTTTGGAACACTGAAGCTTTCTTT. Protein: CASFWNTEAFF.

V gene TRBV5-1 combines with J gene TRBJ2-3; D uncertain. Germline assignment: CDR1 SGHRS and CDR2 YFSETQ. The V gene lost 5 bases and the J gene lost 7 bases, with 17 bases spanning the gap. The CDR3 spans 14 residues. The CDR3 reads CASSPTEDLYTQYF. The CDR3, as DNA: TGCGCCAGCAGTCCGACGGAAGATCTGTATACGCAGTATTTT.

Concerning this clone: This sample also contains other DNA sequences that code for the same CDR3. The chain employs TRBV5-1 and TRBJ1-6; 12 bases align to TRBD1. This CDR3 spans 17 amino acids. The V and J ends lost 0 bases and 5 bases, in that order; junction bases with no gene match: 3. Germline CDR1 is SGHRS and CDR2 is YFSETQ. CDR3 in amino acids: CASSLAGTGGNNSPLHF. CDR3 sequence (DNA): TGCGCCAGCAGCTTGGCCGGGACAGGGGGCAATAATTCACCCCTCCACTTT.

The genes are TRBV7-3 and TRBJ2-1; D uncertain. Per the germline V gene, CDR1 is SGHTA and CDR2 is FQGTGA. The CDR3 has 13 residues. Trimming removed 4 bases at V and 5 bases at J, with 9 bases between. Written as DNA, the CDR3 is TGTGCCAGCAGCTCGACGAGAGACAATGAGCAGTTCTTC. Its translation: CASSSTRDNEQFF.

The V gene is TRBV18, the J gene TRBJ2-7; 9 nucleotides match TRBD2. V lost 3 bases, J lost 8 bases, and 11 bases stayed unmatched. The CDR3 runs to 15 residues. CDR1 is KGHSH and CDR2 is LQKENI in the germline V gene. CDR3 in amino acids: CASSPSAGGIPQQYF. CDR3 sequence (DNA): TGTGCCAGCTCACCCTCCGCGGGGGGGATCCCCCAGCAGTACTTC.

V and J are TRBV7-2 and TRBJ1-1, with a tentative D call TRBD1 (5 bases). Germline-derived CDR1 and CDR2 are SGHTA and FQGNSA. The CDR3 has 13 residues. V was clipped by 5 bases and J by 1 base, with 8 bases between them. CDR3 amino acids: CASSPQGNTEAFF. The CDR3 DNA reads TGTGCCAGCAGCCCCCAGGGGAACACTGAAGCTTTCTTT.

The chain has TRBV5-4 and TRBJ2-7, with TRBD1 identical over 8 bases. Germline CDR1 is SGHNT and CDR2 is YYREEE (reference sequence). The CDR3 totals 16 residues. The junction had 10 bases not matched to a gene; V was cut back by 0 bases and J by 5 bases. The CDR3 bases are TGTGCCAGCAGCTTGGTATTTACGGGGACAGGCAACGAGCAGTACTTC. It specifies CASSLVFTGTGNEQYF.

This clone was seen more than once but under ten times. V and J are TRBV30 and TRBJ1-1, with a tentative D call TRBD1 (6 bases). Looked up from germline, CDR1 is GTSNPN and CDR2 is SVGIG (reference sequence). CDR3 size: 12 residues. V dropped 0 bases and J dropped 8 bases, with 10 bases sitting between them. CDR3 DNA sequence: TGTGCCTGGAGTGTACAGGGCTACGAAGCTTTCTTT. It yields the protein CAWSVQGYEAFF.

V usage is TRBV28 and J usage is TRBJ1-2; D is possibly TRBD1 (5 bases). CDR1 is MDHEN and CDR2 is SYDVKM in the germline V gene. The CDR3 has 15 residues. V gave up 3 bases and J gave up 3 bases, with 14 bases separating them. The CDR3 protein is CASSFAIRGYYGYTF. As DNA, the CDR3 is TGTGCCAGCAGTTTTGCTATAAGGGGTTACTATGGCTACACCTTC.

This chain uses TRBV6-5 with TRBJ1-6, with D possibly TRBD1 on 6 matching bases. Trimming took off 2 bases at V and 7 bases at J, with 12 bases between the two ends. CDR1 and CDR2 (germline): MNHEY, SVGAGI. The CDR3 is made up of 15 amino acids. DNA of the CDR3: TGTGCCAGCAGTTACGGGGCAGGGGTAAATTCACCCCTCCACTTT. It translates to CASSYGAGVNSPLHF.

The gene calls are TRBV11-3 and TRBJ2-2; TRBD2 is a possible D gene (5 bases). V lost 5 bases and J lost 0, with 13 bases in between. CDR1 is SGHNT and CDR2 is YENEEA in the germline V gene. The CDR3 sequence is 16 residues long. CDR3 DNA sequence: TGTGCCAGCAGCCTGGGAGCACTCGCGAACACCGGGGAGCTGTTTTTT. Its protein is CASSLGALANTGELFF.

V usage is TRBV5-1 and J usage is TRBJ1-4; the D is unclear. Looked up from germline, CDR1 is SGHRS and CDR2 is YFSETQ. This CDR3 region has 13 residues. The ends were cut back, 0 bases at V and 4 bases at J, with 4 bases in the middle. CDR3 nucleotides: TGCGCCAGCAGCTTGGGTCTTAATGAAAAACTGTTTTTT. Translation: CASSLGLNEKLFF.

The rearrangement links TRBV10-3 to TRBJ1-3; TRBD1 aligns across 7 bases. The CDR3 extends over 13 amino acids. J gave up 3 bases and V 11 bases, and 7 bases lay outside the gene matches. Germline CDR1 is ENHRY and CDR2 is SYGVKD. This chain's CDR3 is CAASQGNGNTIYF. CDR3 nucleotide sequence: TGTGCCGCCTCACAGGGGAATGGAAACACCATATATTTT.

The V gene is TRBV30, the J gene TRBJ1-2; no firm D call. Trimming shortened V by 2 bases and J by 4 bases, and 14 bases separated the two germline ends. CDR1 is GTSNPN and CDR2 is SVGIG in the germline V gene (reference sequence). The CDR3 covers 14 residues. The CDR3 loop is CAWSPSPPRYGYTF. DNA for the CDR3: TGTGCCTGGAGTCCCAGCCCCCCGCGCTATGGCTACACCTTC.

This chain links TRBV7-2 with TRBJ2-3; 8 nucleotides match TRBD2. Germline assignment: CDR1 SGHTA and CDR2 FQGNSA. The CDR3 consists of 16 residues. V shed 5 bases, J shed 5 bases, and the junction held 12 bases outside the gene matches. CDR3 loop: CASSPGLGARVDTQYF. Written as DNA, the CDR3 is TGTGCCAGCAGCCCGGGACTAGGGGCTAGAGTAGATACGCAGTATTTT. Looking up the rest from reference TRBV7-2 and TRBJ2-3 gives the full variable domain: GAGVSQSPSNKVTEKGKDVELRCDPISGHTALYWYRQSLGQGLEFLIYFQGNSAPDKSGLPSDRFSAERTGGSVSTLTIQRTQQEDSAVYLCASSPGLGARVDTQYFGPGTRLTVL.

The J gene is TRBJ2-5, the V gene TRBV5-1, with a weak D call TRBD1 (5 bases). V shed 3 bases and J shed 5 bases, with 14 bases lying between them. The CDR3 totals 14 residues. Germline CDR1 SGHRS, CDR2 YFSETQ. The CDR3 nucleotides read TGCGCCAGCAGCTCAACAGGCTCGCGGGAGACCCAGTACTTC. Protein product: CASSSTGSRETQYF.

V usage is TRBV10-3 and J usage is TRBJ2-1; 8 bases line up with TRBD2. V was clipped by 11 bases and J by 9 bases; unmatched bases: 9. This CDR3 has 12 residues. CDR1 and CDR2 from the germline V gene are ENHRY and SYGVKD. The CDR3 protein is CAVGLAPGEQFF. CDR3 bases: TGTGCCGTTGGACTAGCCCCCGGTGAGCAGTTCTTC.

The chain links TRBV11-2 to TRBJ2-1; possibly TRBD1 for D (5 bases). The CDR3 is 14 amino acids. The V and J ends lost 4 bases and 12 bases respectively, with 19 bases between them. The germline V gene encodes CDR1 SGHAT and CDR2 FQNNGV. CDR3 coding DNA: TGTGCCAGCAGCTCGTCTCAGGCAGGGAAGGTGCAGTTCTTC. Protein product: CASSSSQAGKVQFF.

In its sample, this clone was seen once. This sample includes further DNA sequences coding for the same CDR3. The chain couples TRBV7-9 to TRBJ2-2; D is tentatively TRBD1 or TRBD2 (5 bases each). V lost 2 bases, J lost 2 bases, and 15 bases lay in between. The CDR3 length is 17 residues. The germline CDR1 and CDR2 sequences are SEHNR and FQNEAQ (reference sequence). CDR3 sequence: CASSLFVGAGNTGELFF. The CDR3 region has the DNA TGTGCCAGCAGCTTATTCGTAGGGGCGGGCAACACCGGGGAGCTGTTTTTT.

This sequence joins TRBV6-5 and TRBJ1-2; D is unclear. This CDR3 spans 14 amino acids. CDR1 MNHEY and CDR2 SVGAGI come from the germline V gene. V lost 0 bases and J lost 0, with 5 bases in between. The CDR3 nucleotides read TGTGCCAGCAGTTACTCCAGAGCTAACTATGGCTACACCTTC. Amino acid sequence: CASSYSRANYGYTF.